The 17 T cell receptor beta chains presented below share a single source sample, sequenced in a study of human T cells and chemical hapten exposure. Time point: pre-sensitization, week 0. As to treatment: therapeutic diphenylcyclopropenone sensitization with weekly scalp DPC. In TCRdb, the RACE reads were re-called with MiXCR into one record per CDR3 protein. The repertoire has approximately 260,000 distinct CDR3 sequences, about 8.1% of them found once; the top ten carry about 2.5%. The sample was whole blood, taken in connection with sensitization to the hapten diphenylcyclopropenone (DPC). These receptors were collected from a woman aged 40 to 50 with alopecia areata. Some clones in this sample may be carry-over from other donors' samples.

This clonotype was found a few times. The V and J genes are TRBV7-2 and TRBJ1-5; a weak D match, TRBD1 (5 bases). Per the germline V gene, CDR1 is SGHTA and CDR2 is FQGNSA. V gave up 3 bases and J gave up 11 bases, with 14 bases separating them. The CDR3 is made up of 13 amino acids. For the CDR3, the DNA is TGTGCCAGCAGCTTTGGGGACGCCAGGGCCCAGCATTTT. It codes for CASSFGDARAQHF. Drawing the rest from reference TRBV7-2 and TRBJ1-5, the complete variable domain is GAGVSQSPSNKVTEKGKDVELRCDPISGHTALYWYRQSLGQGLEFLIYFQGNSAPDKSGLPSDRFSAERTGGSVSTLTIQRTQQEDSAVYLCASSFGDARAQHFGDGTRLSIL.

This clonotype occurred many times. V and J are TRBV7-2 and TRBJ2-2; weak D call: TRBD1 (5 bases). Germline assignment: CDR1 SGHTA and CDR2 FQGNSA. The CDR3 contains 14 residues. The ends were cut back, 2 bases at V and 6 bases at J, with 10 bases in the middle. The CDR3 nucleotides are TGTGCCAGCAGCTTAAGTGGGGCGGCCGGGGAGCTGTTTTTT. Translation gives CASSLSGAAGELFF.

In this sample, this clonotype turned up many times. The DNA of the CDR3 is TGCGCCAGCAGCACTACAGGGATTCAAGAGACCCAGTACTTC. The encoded protein is CASSTTGIQETQYF. This chain connects TRBV5-1 to TRBJ2-5; TRBD1 is a possible D gene (6 bases). V dropped 4 bases and J dropped 2 bases, with 12 bases sitting between them. The CDR3 consists of 14 residues. Germline V gives CDR1 SGHRS, CDR2 YFSETQ.

Points on this clonotype: One end of the junction fails to match germline, which may point to a read error. The chain is built from TRBV20-1 and TRBJ2-6, with D perhaps matching TRBD1 (6 bases). The CDR3 is 16 residues long. Germline V gene data show CDR1 as DFQATT and CDR2 as SNEGSKA (reference sequence). CDR3 nucleotides: TGCAGTGCATCGGACAGACTCCTTCCTGGGGCCAACATCCTGACTTTC. Its translation is CSASDRLLPGANILTF.

In this sample, this clonotype turned up many times. The rearrangement uses TRBV28 and TRBJ2-3; 15 positions agree with TRBD2. The V segment lost 3 bases and the J segment 6 bases; nucleotides outside the gene matches: 7. The CDR3 is 17 amino acids. Per the germline V gene, CDR1 is MDHEN and CDR2 is SYDVKM. The CDR3: CASSFWTSGRAIDTQYF. The CDR3 DNA reads TGTGCCAGCAGTTTCTGGACTAGCGGGAGGGCCATCGATACGCAGTATTTT.

At least ten counts were recorded for this clonotype. The DNA for the CDR3 is TGTGCCAGCAGTCCTTTAGGACGGGAGACCCAGTACTTC. Translating it yields CASSPLGRETQYF. V is TRBV12-3 or TRBV12-4 and J is TRBJ2-5, with D unclear. V gave up 5 bases and J gave up 5 bases, with 12 bases separating them. The length of the CDR3 is 13 residues.

This clonotype was detected a few times. The chain joins TRBV27 to TRBJ1-1; the D is unclear. V was trimmed by 6 bases and J by 2 bases, leaving 10 bases between them. Germline V CDR1 and CDR2: MNHEY, SMNVEV (reference sequence). The CDR3 extends over 13 amino acids. CDR3: CASRPEHNTEAFF. CDR3 coding DNA: TGTGCCAGCAGGCCAGAGCACAACACTGAAGCTTTCTTT.

The chain is built from TRBV29-1 and TRBJ1-4; TRBD1 aligns across 7 bases. Per germline, CDR1 SQVTM and CDR2 ANQGSEA. The V and J ends lost 7 bases and 4 bases, in that order; junction bases with no gene match: 6. The CDR3 consists of 13 residues. CDR3 sequence (DNA): TGCAGCGCTGGGGACAGAAATAATGAAAAACTGTTTTTT. This encodes CSAGDRNNEKLFF.

This clonotype was recorded at least ten times. The chain combines TRBV24-1 with TRBJ2-3; maybe TRBD1 (6 bases). From germline, CDR1 is KGHDR and CDR2 SFDVKD. The CDR3 runs 13 residues. Trimming took off 9 bases at V and 3 bases at J, with 12 bases between the two ends. CDR3 in amino acids: CATSRGGTDTQYF. CDR3 DNA: TGTGCCACCTCCCGAGGGGGAACAGATACGCAGTATTTT.

J is TRBJ1-5 and V is TRBV12-3 or TRBV12-4; D gene uncertain. The V and J ends lost 2 bases and 1 base respectively, with 12 bases between them. The CDR3 runs to 16 residues. CDR3 in amino acids: CASSLRAVGSNQPQHF. CDR3 nucleotide sequence: TGTGCCAGCAGTTTAAGGGCTGTTGGGAGCAATCAGCCCCAGCATTTT.

The chain carries TRBV9 and TRBJ2-1; 9 bases align to TRBD1. Germline loops: CDR1 SGDLS, CDR2 YYNGEE. CDR3 length: 15 residues. Trimming removed 1 base from V and 4 bases from J; junction bases left unmatched: 3. CDR3: CASSVLGQGYNEQFF. CDR3 in DNA: TGTGCCAGCAGCGTACTGGGACAGGGATACAATGAGCAGTTCTTC.

Here the CDR3 reads CASSQGGGLDYGYTF. The CDR3 coding sequence is TGCGCCAGCAGCCAAGGAGGGGGCTTGGACTATGGCTACACCTTC. The rearrangement links TRBV4-3 to TRBJ1-2; 7 nucleotides match TRBD1. The germline V gene has CDR1 LGHNA and CDR2 YSLEER. Unmatched junction bases numbered 5, after V lost 1 base and J lost 3 bases. The CDR3 is 15 amino acids.

V and J are TRBV10-3 and TRBJ1-2; D unclear. V was clipped by 4 bases and J by 5 bases, with 8 bases between them. CDR1 is ENHRY and CDR2 is SYGVKD in the germline V gene. CDR3 size: 12 residues. CDR3: CAISADGYGYTF. CDR3 in DNA: TGTGCCATCAGTGCGGACGGATATGGCTACACCTTC.

This clonotype was recorded at least ten times. This chain links TRBV9 with TRBJ1-3; D not certain. Trimming cost V 2 bases and J 0 bases, with 12 bases left between them. Looked up from germline, CDR1 is SGDLS and CDR2 is YYNGEE. The length of the CDR3 is 16 residues. The CDR3 sequence: CASSVRGLSSGNTIYF. The DNA for the CDR3 is TGTGCCAGCAGCGTCCGGGGTCTAAGCTCTGGAAACACCATATATTTT.

CDR3 DNA: TGTGCCAGCAGTTTAGGGACGCCTCAGGGGCAGTACTTC. Amino acid sequence: CASSLGTPQGQYF. V and J are TRBV12-3 or TRBV12-4 and TRBJ2-7; the D gene is possibly TRBD1 (5 bases). The V and J ends lost 1 base and 9 bases respectively, with 13 bases between them. The CDR3 consists of 13 residues.

This chain uses TRBV29-1 with TRBJ2-1; D is possibly TRBD2 (6 bases). Germline loops: CDR1 SQVTM, CDR2 ANQGSEA. This CDR3 region has 13 residues. The CDR3 DNA reads TGCAGTGGTAGCGGACGCTCCTACAATGAGCAGTTCTTC. It codes for CSGSGRSYNEQFF.

The V call is TRBV28, the J call TRBJ2-3, with 13 bases identical to TRBD2. The germline V gene has CDR1 MDHEN and CDR2 SYDVKM. The CDR3 is made up of 17 amino acids. The V segment lost 5 bases and the J segment 3 bases; nucleotides outside the gene matches: 8. CDR3 sequence (DNA): TGTGCCAGCAGTCTCCGGACTAGCGGGGGAGTAACAGATACGCAGTATTTT. Its protein is CASSLRTSGGVTDTQYF.